Listed below are T cell receptor beta chains from one sample, sequenced in a study of cytomegalovirus exposure and HLA in healthy donors. The assay was immunoSEQ multiplex PCR, and TCRdb's table has in-frame clones only and misses some. Of roughly 120,000 clones in the sample, 6.5% to 9.5% were seen once. Sample: PBMCs. The receptors stem from a man aged 40-55 years in good health and CMV-seronegative. Both conserved end residues are part of each CDR3. A D gene is named only where the DNA matches it firmly. A row's size may be missing; if present it is once, few, many or a size class.

>TRBJ2-7|.|TRBV2|TRBD1
TGTGCCAGCAGCGACAGGGTGCTTCTCTCCTACGAGCAGTACTTC
CASSDRVLLSYEQYF
>TRBJ1-5|few|TRBV28|TRBD1
TGTGCCAGCAGTTTTATTTCCGGGACAGTGGCCCCCAATAGCAATCAGCCCCAGCATTTT
CASSFISGTVAPNSNQPQHF
>TRBJ2-1|.|TRBV5-1|TRBD2
TGCGCCAGCAGCCCATCGACTAGCGGGGCCTACAATGAGCAGTTCTTC
CASSPSTSGAYNEQFF
>TRBJ2-7|.|TRBV2|TRBD1
TGTGCCAGCCGAGATGGACAGGGATCCTACGAGCAGTACTTC
CASRDGQGSYEQYF
>TRBJ1-2|few|TRBV9|TRBD1
TGTGCCAGCAGCGCCACACTCCGGGACAGTAATGGCTACACCTTC
CASSATLRDSNGYTF
>TRBJ1-2|few|TRBV7-2|.
TGTGCCAGCGGGGCCGGCGGCTACACCTTC
CASGAGGYTF
>TRBJ2-2|.|TRBV13|.
TGTGCCAGCAGCTTAGGAATAACCGGGGAGCTGTTTTTT
CASSLGITGELFF
>TRBJ1-6|few|TRBV10-3|.
TGTGCCATCAGTGAGGCATTAGGACAAACCTATAATTCACCCCTCCACTTT
CAISEALGQTYNSPLHF
>TRBJ2-1|few|TRBV30|.
TGTGCCTGGAGGGAGGGGCACAATGAGCAGTTCTTC
CAWREGHNEQFF
>TRBJ2-3|.|TRBV6-4|.
TGTGCCAGCAGTGTCGACGGGGGCACAGATACGCAGTATTTT
CASSVDGGTDTQYF
>TRBJ2-3|few|TRBV9|TRBD2
TGTGCCAGCAGTACTACCCTACTAGCGGGGACAGATACGCAGTATTTT
CASSTTLLAGTDTQYF
>TRBJ2-2|.|TRBV2|.
TGTGCCAGCACACGGGGCCGCGGGGCCGGGGAGCTGTTTTTT
CASTRGRGAGELFF
>TRBJ1-6|.|TRBV10-3|TRBD1
TGTGCCATCAGTCGCGAGGGACAGGATAATTCACCCCTCCACTTT
CAISREGQDNSPLHF
>TRBJ2-2|few|TRBV7-9|.
TGTGCCAGCAGCTTTCTAAGCACCGGGGAGCTGTTTTTT
CASSFLSTGELFF
>TRBJ1-1|few|TRBV6-1|.
TGTGCCAGCAGCGGGAGGGGGAACACTGAAGCTTTCTTT
CASSGRGNTEAFF
>TRBJ1-2|once|TRBV10-3|.
TGTGCCATCAGTGCGTCGACAGGAGCTAACTATGGCTACACCTTC
CAISASTGANYGYTF
>TRBJ2-5|.|TRBV23-1|TRBD2
TGCGCCAGCAGTCAATCATGTGAGGGACTAGCGGTTTCTAAAGAGACCCAGTACTTC
CASSQSCEGLAVSKETQYF
>TRBJ2-3|.|TRBV5-1|TRBD2
TGCGCCAGCAGCTTGGGGACTAGCGGGGGAGACACAGATACGCAGTATTTT
CASSLGTSGGDTDTQYF
>TRBJ1-5|few|TRBV4-1|.
TGCGCCAGCAGTTGGGGAGGGGGGGTAAGCAATCAGCCCCAGCATTTT
CASSWGGGVSNQPQHF
>TRBJ2-5|few|TRBV28|.
TGTGCCAGCAGTATTTACAGGGTGGGGGAGACCCAGTACTTC
CASSIYRVGETQYF
>TRBJ1-1|.|TRBV28|.
TGTGCCAGCACCAGACTCGTGAGCACTGAAGCTTTCTTT
CASTRLVSTEAFF
>TRBJ1-1|few|TRBV11-3|TRBD1
TGTGCCAGCAGCCCGAAGGACAGGGAAGAAATGAACACTGAAGCTTTCTTT
CASSPKDREEMNTEAFF